These T cell receptor beta chains were read from a single sample in a study of blood T cell repertoires in COVID-19. Clones were sequenced by immunoSEQ multiplex PCR, and TCRdb holds only the in-frame ones, with some missing. The table records fewer than 300,000 clones, approximately 90% of them present only once. The source material was peripheral blood. Receptors originate from a woman in her twenties or thirties with COVID-19, enrolled during active disease. CDR3s leave out the opening cysteine and the closing phenylalanine or tryptophan. Fields, in order: CDR3 length, V gene, CDR3 protein.

len: 14
v_gene: TRBV19
CDR3aa: ASSIGAREGNQPQH

len: 15
v_gene: TRBV5-4
CDR3aa: ASSLFGLAKNTGELF

len: 18
v_gene: TRBV12-1
CDR3aa: ASSCPLGTGGLYSNQPQH

len: 13
v_gene: TRBV30
CDR3aa: AWSTTVAGNQPQH

len: 12
v_gene: TRBV12-2
CDR3aa: ASRLYWRNTEAF

len: 17
v_gene: TRBV7-9
CDR3aa: ASSSLVTSGRRGTGELF

len: 13
v_gene: TRBV6-5
CDR3aa: ASSREQGGNTEAF

len: 15
v_gene: TRBV11-2
CDR3aa: ASSLVGGQGAGYGYT

len: 13
v_gene: TRBV19
CDR3aa: ASSKTTVYQETQY

len: 13
v_gene: TRBV18
CDR3aa: ASSPQGQKNTEAF

len: 11
v_gene: TRBV12-3/TRBV12-4
CDR3aa: ASSLGANYGYT

len: 12
v_gene: TRBV30
CDR3aa: ACLDRALNEKLF

len: 11
v_gene: TRBV7-9
CDR3aa: ASSDSGSFEQF

len: 11
v_gene: TRBV19
CDR3aa: ASSADRNEKLF

len: 12
v_gene: TRBV29-1
CDR3aa: SVPGQGVTDTQY

len: 13
v_gene: TRBV6-6
CDR3aa: ASRKPGQGIYEQY

len: 14
v_gene: TRBV30
CDR3aa: AWSVWGQGINQPQH

len: 19
v_gene: TRBV19
CDR3aa: ASSIEGHGLAGGPAYNEQF

len: 11
v_gene: TRBV5-1
CDR3aa: ATSLQYTDTQY

len: 13
v_gene: TRBV30
CDR3aa: AWKGQGTLNQPQH

len: 14
v_gene: TRBV27
CDR3aa: ASSLLAGGRYNEQF

len: 13
v_gene: TRBV28
CDR3aa: ASSLQVQGGEKLF

len: 12
v_gene: TRBV5-4
CDR3aa: ASSSTGGIDEQF

len: 14
v_gene: TRBV5-4
CDR3aa: ASSSGGDRVQYEQY

len: 13
v_gene: TRBV14
CDR3aa: ASSLQGLGADTQY

len: 11
v_gene: TRBV2
CDR3aa: ASSATGRARLF

len: 16
v_gene: TRBV5-4
CDR3aa: ASSLAMGGDLNTGELF

len: 13
v_gene: TRBV6-5
CDR3aa: ASSLLQGMGGELF

len: 10
v_gene: TRBV12-3/TRBV12-4
CDR3aa: AIKGQSHGYT

len: 11
v_gene: TRBV5-1
CDR3aa: ASSLLTGAEQY

len: 11
v_gene: TRBV10-3
CDR3aa: AISPDRVYSYT

len: 12
v_gene: TRBV11-1
CDR3aa: ASSFGLRNTEAF

len: 11
v_gene: TRBV18
CDR3aa: ASSQGANTEAF